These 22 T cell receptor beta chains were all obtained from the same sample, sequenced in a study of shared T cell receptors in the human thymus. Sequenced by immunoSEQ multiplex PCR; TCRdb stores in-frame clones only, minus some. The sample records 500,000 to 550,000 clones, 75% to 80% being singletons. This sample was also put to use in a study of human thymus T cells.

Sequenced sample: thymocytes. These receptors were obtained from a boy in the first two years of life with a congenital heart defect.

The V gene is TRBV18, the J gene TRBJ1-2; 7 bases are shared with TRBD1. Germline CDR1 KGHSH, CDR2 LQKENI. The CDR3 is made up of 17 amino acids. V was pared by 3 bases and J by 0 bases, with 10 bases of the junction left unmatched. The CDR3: CASSPRTGSSPNYGYTF. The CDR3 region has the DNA TGTGCCAGCTCACCTAGGACAGGCTCTTCGCCTAACTATGGCTACACCTTC. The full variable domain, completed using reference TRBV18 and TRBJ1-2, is NAGVMQNPRHLVRRRGQEARLRCSPMKGHSHVYWYRQLPEEGLKFMVYLQKENIIDESGMPKERFSAEFPKEGPSILRIQQVVRGDSAAYFCASSPRTGSSPNYGYTFGSGTRLTVV.

The CDR3 reads CASSLAPNLRGREQYF. For the CDR3, the DNA is TGTGCCAGCAGTTTAGCCCCTAATTTGAGGGGGCGCGAGCAGTACTTC. The chain joins TRBV28 to TRBJ2-7; 7 positions match TRBD1. The CDR3 sequence is 16 residues long. CDR1 is MDHEN and CDR2 is SYDVKM in the germline V gene. J was trimmed by 6 bases and V by 2 bases; bases with no gene match: 13.

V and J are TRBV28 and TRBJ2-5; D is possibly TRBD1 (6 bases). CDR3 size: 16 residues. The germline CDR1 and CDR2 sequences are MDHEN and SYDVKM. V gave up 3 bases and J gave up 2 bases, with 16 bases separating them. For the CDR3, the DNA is TGTGCCAGCAGTTTCCATCCGAACAGGGATCAAGAGACCCAGTACTTC. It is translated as CASSFHPNRDQETQYF.

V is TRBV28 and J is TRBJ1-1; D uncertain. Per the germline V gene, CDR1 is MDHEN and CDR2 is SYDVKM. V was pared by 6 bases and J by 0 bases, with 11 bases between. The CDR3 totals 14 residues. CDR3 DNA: TGTGCCAGCAGCTGCCCACAGCTGAACACTGAAGCTTTCTTT. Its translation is CASSCPQLNTEAFF.

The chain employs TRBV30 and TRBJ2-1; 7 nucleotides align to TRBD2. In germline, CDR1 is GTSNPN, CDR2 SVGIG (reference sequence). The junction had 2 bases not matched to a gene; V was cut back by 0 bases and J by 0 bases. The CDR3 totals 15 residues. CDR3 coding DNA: TGTGCCTGGAGTGTAAGGGACTACTCCTACAATGAGCAGTTCTTC. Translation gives CAWSVRDYSYNEQFF.

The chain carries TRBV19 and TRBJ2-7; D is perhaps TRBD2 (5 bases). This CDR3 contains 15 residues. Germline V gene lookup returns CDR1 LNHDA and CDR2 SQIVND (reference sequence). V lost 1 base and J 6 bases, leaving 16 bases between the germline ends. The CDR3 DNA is TGTGCCAGTAGTATAGTCTGGCCGTGGGGAGCCGAGCAGTACTTC. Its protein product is CASSIVWPWGAEQYF.

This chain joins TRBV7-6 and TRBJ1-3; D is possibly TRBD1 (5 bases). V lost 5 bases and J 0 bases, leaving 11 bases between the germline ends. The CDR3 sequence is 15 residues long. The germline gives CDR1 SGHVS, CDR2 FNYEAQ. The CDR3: CASSPTGVSGNTIYF. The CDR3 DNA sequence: TGTGCCAGCAGCCCCACAGGCGTCTCTGGAAACACCATATATTTT.

Here the CDR3 reads CASTYLGINYGYTF. DNA for the CDR3: TGTGCCAGCACCTACCTAGGAATTAACTATGGCTACACCTTC. The genes are TRBV6-5 and TRBJ1-2; no clear D. Deletions cut 7 bases from V and 1 base from J, with 13 bases between. Germline V gene sequence: CDR1 MNHEY, CDR2 SVGAGI. This CDR3 has 14 amino acids.

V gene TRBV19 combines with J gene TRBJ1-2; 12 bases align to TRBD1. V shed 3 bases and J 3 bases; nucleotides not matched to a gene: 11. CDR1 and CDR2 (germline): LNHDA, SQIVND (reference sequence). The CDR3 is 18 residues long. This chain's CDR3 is CASSIIGTGGRRDYGYTF. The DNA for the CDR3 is TGTGCCAGTAGTATTATAGGGACAGGGGGCAGGAGAGACTATGGCTACACCTTC.

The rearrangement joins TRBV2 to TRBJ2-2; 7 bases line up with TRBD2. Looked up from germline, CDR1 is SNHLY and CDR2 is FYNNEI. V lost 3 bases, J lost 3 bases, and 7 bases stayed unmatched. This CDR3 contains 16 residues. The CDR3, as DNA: TGTGCCAGCAGTGACGGTGCTAGCGGTTACACCGGGGAGCTGTTTTTT. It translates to CASSDGASGYTGELFF.

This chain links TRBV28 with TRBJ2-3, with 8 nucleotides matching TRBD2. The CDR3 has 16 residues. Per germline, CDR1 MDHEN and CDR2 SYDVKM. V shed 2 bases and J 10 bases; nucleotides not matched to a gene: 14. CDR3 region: CASSLPGGGHLLAQYF. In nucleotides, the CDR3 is TGTGCCAGCAGTTTACCCGGGGGGGGCCACCTTCTAGCGCAGTATTTT.

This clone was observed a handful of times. The CDR3 loop reads CASRAIGQTEQYF. The CDR3 coding sequence is TGTGCCAGCAGAGCTATCGGACAAACCGAGCAGTACTTC. This chain joins TRBV6-1 and TRBJ2-7; possibly TRBD1 for D (5 bases). Trimming pared 6 bases from V and 6 bases from J, leaving 15 bases between. CDR1 and CDR2 (germline): MNHNS, SASEGT. The CDR3 is made up of 13 amino acids.

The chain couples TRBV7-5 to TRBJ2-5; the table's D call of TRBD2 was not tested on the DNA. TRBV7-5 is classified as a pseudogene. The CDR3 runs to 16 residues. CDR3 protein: CVRSLGLAGGQETQYF. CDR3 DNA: TGTGTCAGAAGCTTAGGGCTAGCGGGAGGCCAAGAGACCCAGTACTTC.

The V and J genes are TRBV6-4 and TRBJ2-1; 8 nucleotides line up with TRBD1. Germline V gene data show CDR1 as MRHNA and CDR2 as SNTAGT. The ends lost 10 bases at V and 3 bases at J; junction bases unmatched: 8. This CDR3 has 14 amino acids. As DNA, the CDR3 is TGTGCCATCACTCCCGGACAGGGCTACAATGAGCAGTTCTTC. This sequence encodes CAITPGQGYNEQFF.

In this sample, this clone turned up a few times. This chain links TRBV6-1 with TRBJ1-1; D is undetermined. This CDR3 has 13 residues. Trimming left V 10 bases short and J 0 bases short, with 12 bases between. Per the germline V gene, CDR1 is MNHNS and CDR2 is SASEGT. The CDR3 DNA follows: TGTGCCACCGGGAGGTACATGAACACTGAAGCTTTCTTT. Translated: CATGRYMNTEAFF.

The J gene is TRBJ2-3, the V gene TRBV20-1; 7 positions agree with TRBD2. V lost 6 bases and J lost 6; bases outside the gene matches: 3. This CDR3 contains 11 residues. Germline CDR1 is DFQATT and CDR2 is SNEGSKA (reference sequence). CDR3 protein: CSAPGGDTQYF. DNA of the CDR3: TGCAGTGCACCGGGGGGTGATACGCAGTATTTT.

The CDR3 spells CASSQMTSGNVGELFF. The CDR3 DNA sequence: TGCGCCAGCAGCCAAATGACTAGCGGGAACGTCGGGGAGCTGTTTTTT. The chain joins TRBV4-1 to TRBJ2-2; TRBD2 aligns across 11 bases. The junction had 6 bases not matched to a gene; V was cut back by 2 bases and J by 7 bases. Germline V gives CDR1 MGHRA, CDR2 YSYEKL. This CDR3 is built from 16 residues.

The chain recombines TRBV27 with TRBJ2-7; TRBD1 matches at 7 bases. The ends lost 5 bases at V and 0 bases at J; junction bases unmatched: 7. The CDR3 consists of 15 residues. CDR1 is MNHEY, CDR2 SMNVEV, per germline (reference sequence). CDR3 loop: CASSVHRDSSYEQYF. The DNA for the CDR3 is TGTGCCAGCAGTGTCCATCGGGACAGCTCCTACGAGCAGTACTTC.

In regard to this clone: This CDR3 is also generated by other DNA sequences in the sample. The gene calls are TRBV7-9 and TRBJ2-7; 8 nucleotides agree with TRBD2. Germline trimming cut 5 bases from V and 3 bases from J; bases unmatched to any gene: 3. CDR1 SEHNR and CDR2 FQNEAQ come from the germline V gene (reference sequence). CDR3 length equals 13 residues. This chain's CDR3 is CASSPGTSYEQYF. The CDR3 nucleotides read TGTGCCAGCAGCCCCGGGACTAGCTACGAGCAGTACTTC.

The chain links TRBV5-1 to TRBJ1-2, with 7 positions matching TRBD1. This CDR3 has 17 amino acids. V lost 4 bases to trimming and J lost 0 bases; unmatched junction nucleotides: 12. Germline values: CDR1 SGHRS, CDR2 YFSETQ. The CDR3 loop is CASSAPDRLTSNYGYTF. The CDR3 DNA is TGCGCCAGCAGCGCCCCGGACAGGCTTACCTCTAACTATGGCTACACCTTC.

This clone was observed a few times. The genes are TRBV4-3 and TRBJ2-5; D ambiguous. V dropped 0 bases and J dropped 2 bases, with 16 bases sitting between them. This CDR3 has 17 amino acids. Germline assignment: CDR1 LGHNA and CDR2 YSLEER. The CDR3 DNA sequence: TGCGCCAGCAGCCAAGATTATGGGCCTTGGTTTCAAGAGACCCAGTACTTC. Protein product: CASSQDYGPWFQETQYF.

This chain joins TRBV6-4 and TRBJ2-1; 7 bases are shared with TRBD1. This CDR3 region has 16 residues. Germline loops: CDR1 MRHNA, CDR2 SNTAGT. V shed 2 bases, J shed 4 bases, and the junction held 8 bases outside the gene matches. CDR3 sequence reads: CASSDHTGVGYNEQFF. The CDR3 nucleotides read TGTGCCAGCAGTGACCATACAGGGGTGGGGTACAATGAGCAGTTCTTC.